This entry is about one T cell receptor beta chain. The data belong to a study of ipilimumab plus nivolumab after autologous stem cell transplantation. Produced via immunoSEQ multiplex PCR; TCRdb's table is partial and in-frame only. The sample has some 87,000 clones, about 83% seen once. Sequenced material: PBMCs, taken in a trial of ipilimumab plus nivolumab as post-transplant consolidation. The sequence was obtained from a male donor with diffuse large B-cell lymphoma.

The CDR3, as DNA: TGCGCCAGCAGCTTGGCCGGTGTGGCCCCCGGGGAGCTGTTTTTT. It codes for CASSLAGVAPGELFF. The chain has TRBV5-1 and TRBJ2-2; unclear D gene. The CDR3 spans 15 residues. Trimming shortened V by 0 bases and J by 6 bases, and 12 bases separated the two germline ends. The V gene's germline CDR1 is SGHRS and CDR2 YFSETQ.